Listed below are T cell receptor beta chains from one sample, sequenced in a study of cytomegalovirus exposure and HLA in healthy donors. This table comes from immunoSEQ multiplex PCR, and its TCRdb copy is limited to in-frame clones, with some not included. Counted here are about 240,000 clones, about 77% occurring once; the ten biggest clones make up approximately 0.49%. Sequenced input: PBMCs. These receptors were obtained from a boy aged 5-17 years in good health and CMV-seronegative. CDR3s include the opening cysteine and the closing phenylalanine or tryptophan. Fields, in order: D gene, CDR3 length, clone size, J gene, V gene, CDR3 protein, CDR3 DNA. The D gene is left open where the match is weak. Clone size is stated in some rows and not others, as once, few, many or a class when expanded.

d_gene: -; len: 16; abundance: few; j_gene: TRBJ1-2; v_gene: TRBV30; CDR3aa: CAWSATTLMINYGYTF; CDR3nt: TGTGCCTGGAGTGCGACGACATTGATGATTAACTATGGCTACACCTTC
d_gene: -; len: 15; abundance: once; j_gene: TRBJ1-2; v_gene: TRBV10-3; CDR3aa: CAISSVQVNNYGYTF; CDR3nt: TGTGCCATCTCGTCGGTACAGGTGAATAACTATGGCTACACCTTC
d_gene: TRBD2; len: 17; abundance: -; j_gene: TRBJ2-2; v_gene: TRBV7-7; CDR3aa: CASSLVGRRGIPGELFF; CDR3nt: TGTGCTAGCAGCTTAGTTGGGCGGCGGGGGATCCCCGGGGAGCTGTTTTTT
d_gene: TRBD1; len: 14; abundance: -; j_gene: TRBJ2-2; v_gene: TRBV6-5; CDR3aa: CASSGTGETGELFF; CDR3nt: TGTGCCAGCAGCGGGACAGGGGAGACCGGGGAGCTGTTTTTT
d_gene: TRBD1; len: 15; abundance: -; j_gene: TRBJ2-7; v_gene: TRBV29-1; CDR3aa: CSVVGAGTGIYEQYF; CDR3nt: TGCAGCGTTGTCGGGGCTGGGACAGGGATCTACGAGCAGTACTTC
d_gene: TRBD1; len: 16; abundance: -; j_gene: TRBJ1-2; v_gene: TRBV5-1; CDR3aa: CASSPGQGLYNYGYTF; CDR3nt: TGCGCCAGCAGCCCCGGACAGGGACTCTATAACTATGGCTACACCTTC
d_gene: -; len: 15; abundance: -; j_gene: TRBJ1-1; v_gene: TRBV5-1; CDR3aa: CASSLSQGKNTEAFF; CDR3nt: TGCGCCAGCAGCTTGAGTCAGGGCAAGAACACTGAAGCTTTCTTT
d_gene: TRBD1; len: 18; abundance: -; j_gene: TRBJ1-4; v_gene: TRBV4-1; CDR3aa: CASSQEGGGLLTNEKLFF; CDR3nt: TGCGCCAGCAGCCAAGAAGGAGGGGGCCTTCTTACTAATGAAAAACTGTTTTTT
d_gene: TRBD2; len: 17; abundance: -; j_gene: TRBJ2-1; v_gene: TRBV27; CDR3aa: CASSLIFRGGSYNEQFF; CDR3nt: TGTGCCAGCAGTTTAATTTTTCGGGGGGGATCCTACAATGAGCAGTTCTTC
d_gene: -; len: 13; abundance: -; j_gene: TRBJ2-1; v_gene: TRBV6-5; CDR3aa: CASSALGADEQFF; CDR3nt: TGTGCCAGCAGCGCCCTGGGCGCCGATGAGCAGTTCTTC
d_gene: TRBD1; len: 15; abundance: -; j_gene: TRBJ2-2; v_gene: TRBV18; CDR3aa: CASSPGTGETGELFF; CDR3nt: TGTGCCAGCTCTCCCGGGACAGGGGAGACCGGGGAGCTGTTTTTT
d_gene: -; len: 16; abundance: -; j_gene: TRBJ2-5; v_gene: TRBV1; CDR3aa: CTKPGRTSGGRSAQYF; CDR3nt: TGCACAAAACCGGGAAGGACTAGCGGGGGTCGGTCGGCCCAGTACTTC
d_gene: -; len: 12; abundance: -; j_gene: TRBJ2-7; v_gene: TRBV19; CDR3aa: CASSSVSYEQYF; CDR3nt: TGTGCCAGTAGTTCCGTCTCCTACGAGCAGTACTTC
d_gene: TRBD1; len: 11; abundance: -; j_gene: TRBJ1-1; v_gene: TRBV30; CDR3aa: CARRTGFEAFF; CDR3nt: TGTGCCCGAAGGACAGGGTTTGAAGCTTTCTTT
d_gene: -; len: 17; abundance: -; j_gene: TRBJ1-3; v_gene: TRBV7-9; CDR3aa: CASSSMTRGDWGNTIYF; CDR3nt: TGTGCCAGCAGCTCGATGACACGGGGTGATTGGGGAAACACCATATATTTT
d_gene: TRBD1; len: 14; abundance: few; j_gene: TRBJ1-3; v_gene: TRBV10-3; CDR3aa: CAISPLGQGNTIYF; CDR3nt: TGTGCCATCAGCCCGTTGGGACAGGGAAACACCATATATTTT
d_gene: TRBD1; len: 13; abundance: -; j_gene: TRBJ2-7; v_gene: TRBV7-6; CDR3aa: CASSVEPGTGQLF; CDR3nt: TGTGCCAGCAGCGTAGAGCCCGGGACAGGCCAACTCTTC
d_gene: -; len: 14; abundance: -; j_gene: TRBJ1-2; v_gene: TRBV11-2; CDR3aa: CASRGVIRGSGYTF; CDR3nt: TGTGCCAGCAGAGGAGTAATCAGGGGTAGTGGCTACACCTTC
d_gene: -; len: 13; abundance: -; j_gene: TRBJ2-7; v_gene: TRBV5-1; CDR3aa: CASSFAVSYEQYF; CDR3nt: TGCGCCAGCAGCTTTGCAGTCTCCTACGAGCAGTACTTC
d_gene: TRBD1; len: 13; abundance: -; j_gene: TRBJ1-2; v_gene: TRBV30; CDR3aa: CAGDSALSYGYTF; CDR3nt: TGTGCCGGGGACAGCGCCTTATCCTATGGCTACACCTTC
d_gene: -; len: 14; abundance: -; j_gene: TRBJ2-1; v_gene: TRBV10-3; CDR3aa: CAISERLEGNEQFF; CDR3nt: TGTGCCATCAGTGAGCGACTAGAGGGCAATGAGCAGTTCTTC
d_gene: TRBD2; len: 16; abundance: -; j_gene: TRBJ2-1; v_gene: TRBV4-2; CDR3aa: CASSQDLAGEVGEQFF; CDR3nt: TGTGCCAGCAGCCAAGACCTGGCGGGGGAGGTCGGTGAGCAGTTCTTC
d_gene: -; len: 15; abundance: once; j_gene: TRBJ1-1; v_gene: TRBV11-2; CDR3aa: CASSLDLGGATEAFF; CDR3nt: TGTGCCAGCAGCTTAGATCTTGGGGGGGCCACTGAAGCTTTCTTT
d_gene: -; len: 16; abundance: -; j_gene: TRBJ1-4; v_gene: TRBV5-1; CDR3aa: CASSPGHLEENEKLFF; CDR3nt: TGCGCCAGCAGTCCGGGACACCTAGAAGAAAATGAAAAACTGTTTTTT
d_gene: -; len: 15; abundance: -; j_gene: TRBJ2-7; v_gene: TRBV27; CDR3aa: CASRAVSGASYEQYF; CDR3nt: TGTGCCAGCAGGGCCGTTAGTGGGGCATCCTACGAGCAGTACTTC
d_gene: -; len: 14; abundance: few; j_gene: TRBJ2-2; v_gene: TRBV29-1; CDR3aa: CSVEGRGDTGELFF; CDR3nt: TGCAGCGTTGAAGGCAGGGGAGATACCGGGGAGCTGTTTTTT
d_gene: -; len: 14; abundance: -; j_gene: TRBJ1-3; v_gene: TRBV7-2; CDR3aa: CASSFVGGGNTIYF; CDR3nt: TGTGCCAGCAGCTTTGTCGGGGGAGGAAACACCATATATTTT
d_gene: TRBD2; len: 15; abundance: once; j_gene: TRBJ2-1; v_gene: TRBV19; CDR3aa: CASSTGLSSYNEQFF; CDR3nt: TGTGCCAGTAGTACGGGACTAAGCTCCTACAATGAGCAGTTCTTC
d_gene: -; len: 14; abundance: -; j_gene: TRBJ2-7; v_gene: TRBV11-2; CDR3aa: CASSLEATIYEQYF; CDR3nt: TGTGCCAGCAGCTTAGAAGCCACCATCTACGAGCAGTACTTC
d_gene: -; len: 11; abundance: -; j_gene: TRBJ1-3; v_gene: TRBV2; CDR3aa: CAALSGNTIYF; CDR3nt: TGTGCCGCACTCTCTGGAAACACCATATATTTT
d_gene: -; len: 11; abundance: once; j_gene: TRBJ1-1; v_gene: TRBV15; CDR3aa: CATRDGAEAFF; CDR3nt: TGTGCCACCCGCGATGGGGCCGAAGCTTTCTTT
d_gene: TRBD2; len: 16; abundance: few; j_gene: TRBJ2-2; v_gene: TRBV19; CDR3aa: CASSATSGPNTGELFF; CDR3nt: TGTGCCAGTAGTGCCACTAGCGGGCCGAACACCGGGGAGCTGTTTTTT
d_gene: -; len: 12; abundance: -; j_gene: TRBJ1-1; v_gene: TRBV7-9; CDR3aa: CATRTGNTEAFF; CDR3nt: TGTGCCACCCGAACCGGGAACACTGAAGCTTTCTTT
d_gene: -; len: 16; abundance: -; j_gene: TRBJ2-7; v_gene: TRBV27; CDR3aa: CASSKRSAGTSHEQYF; CDR3nt: TGTGCCAGCAGCAAAAGAAGCGCCGGGACATCCCACGAGCAGTACTTC
d_gene: -; len: 11; abundance: few; j_gene: TRBJ1-1; v_gene: TRBV19; CDR3aa: CASSRGGQAFF; CDR3nt: TGTGCCAGCAGTCGGGGGGGGCAAGCTTTCTTT
d_gene: TRBD1; len: 13; abundance: few; j_gene: TRBJ2-7; v_gene: TRBV28; CDR3aa: CASSPDRGYEQYF; CDR3nt: TGTGCCAGCAGCCCGGACAGGGGGTACGAGCAGTACTTC
d_gene: TRBD1; len: 17; abundance: -; j_gene: TRBJ2-3; v_gene: TRBV18; CDR3aa: CASSPLMTGVVSDTQYF; CDR3nt: TGTGCCAGCTCACCCTTAATGACAGGGGTGGTATCAGATACGCAGTATTTT
d_gene: TRBD1; len: 16; abundance: -; j_gene: TRBJ2-7; v_gene: TRBV15; CDR3aa: CATSRSPDRGGHEQYF; CDR3nt: TGTGCCACCAGCAGATCCCCTGACAGGGGGGGGCACGAGCAGTACTTC
d_gene: TRBD1; len: 14; abundance: -; j_gene: TRBJ1-3; v_gene: TRBV9; CDR3aa: CASTRTGTGNTIYF; CDR3nt: TGTGCCAGCACGAGGACAGGGACTGGAAACACCATATATTTT
d_gene: -; len: 15; abundance: -; j_gene: TRBJ1-2; v_gene: TRBV6-5; CDR3aa: CASSYSMPGEDGYTF; CDR3nt: TGTGCCAGCAGTTACTCGATGCCGGGAGAGGATGGCTACACCTTC
d_gene: TRBD1; len: 13; abundance: -; j_gene: TRBJ1-2; v_gene: TRBV29-1; CDR3aa: CSVAAGGTRGYTF; CDR3nt: TGCAGCGTTGCGGCAGGGGGCACGAGGGGCTACACCTTC
d_gene: TRBD1; len: 16; abundance: -; j_gene: TRBJ1-5; v_gene: TRBV5-1; CDR3aa: CASSPGQGYSNQPQHF; CDR3nt: TGCGCCAGCAGCCCAGGACAGGGATATAGCAATCAGCCCCAGCATTTT
d_gene: -; len: 18; abundance: -; j_gene: TRBJ1-3; v_gene: TRBV27; CDR3aa: CASSPSGRSLTIGNTIYF; CDR3nt: TGTGCCAGCAGTCCGTCGGGTCGCTCACTAACAATTGGAAACACCATATATTTT